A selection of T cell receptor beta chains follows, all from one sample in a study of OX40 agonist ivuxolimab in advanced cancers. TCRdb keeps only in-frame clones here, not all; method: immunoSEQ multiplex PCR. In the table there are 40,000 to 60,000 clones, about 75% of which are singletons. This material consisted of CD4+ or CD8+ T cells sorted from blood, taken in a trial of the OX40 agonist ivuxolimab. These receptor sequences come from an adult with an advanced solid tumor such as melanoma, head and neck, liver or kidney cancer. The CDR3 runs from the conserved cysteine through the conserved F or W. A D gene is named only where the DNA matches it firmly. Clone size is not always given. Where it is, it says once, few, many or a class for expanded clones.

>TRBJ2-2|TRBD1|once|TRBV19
CASSPGTGRTGELFF
TGTGCCAGTAGTCCAGGGACAGGGAGGACCGGGGAGCTGTTTTTT
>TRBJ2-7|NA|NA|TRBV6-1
CASAVSGGTGEQYF
TGTGCCTCAGCAGTGAGTGGGGGCACGGGAGAGCAGTACTTC
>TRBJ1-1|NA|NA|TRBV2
CASQPTRGGWEAFF
TGTGCCAGCCAACCTACTAGGGGGGGTTGGGAAGCTTTCTTT
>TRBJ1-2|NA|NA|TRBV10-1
CASSEELQPTGEGYTF
TGCGCCAGCAGTGAGGAGTTACAGCCAACGGGGGAAGGCTACACCTTC
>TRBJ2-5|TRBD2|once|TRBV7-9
CASSPSREGVRETQYF
TGTGCCAGCAGCCCTAGCCGGGAGGGGGTAAGAGAGACCCAGTACTTC
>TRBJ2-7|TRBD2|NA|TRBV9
CASSVGASGNHEQYF
TGCGCCAGCAGCGTAGGGGCTAGCGGGAACCACGAGCAGTACTTC
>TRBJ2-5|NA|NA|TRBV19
CASSTQGGNSVPETQYF
TGTGCCAGTAGTACCCAGGGAGGTAACAGTGTTCCAGAGACCCAGTACTTC
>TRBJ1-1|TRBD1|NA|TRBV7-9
CASSSQQGAKLNTEAFF
TGTGCCAGCAGCTCACAACAGGGGGCCAAATTGAACACTGAAGCTTTCTTT
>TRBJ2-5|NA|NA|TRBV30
CAWSHGFQETQYF
TGTGCCTGGAGTCACGGGTTTCAGGAGACCCAGTACTTC
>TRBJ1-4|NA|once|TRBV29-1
CSVRKGLNEKLFF
TGCAGCGTCAGAAAAGGATTAAATGAAAAACTGTTTTTT
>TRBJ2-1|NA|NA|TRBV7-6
CASSLDSPFSSYNEQFF
TGTGCCAGCAGCTTAGACTCGCCTTTCAGCTCCTACAATGAGCAGTTCTTC
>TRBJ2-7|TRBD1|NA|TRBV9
CASSPGQGPLYEQYF
TGTGCCAGCAGCCCCGGACAGGGGCCCCTCTACGAGCAGTACTTC
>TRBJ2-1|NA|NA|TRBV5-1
CASSSTGTNEQFF
TGCGCCAGCAGCTCAACAGGTACGAATGAGCAGTTCTTC
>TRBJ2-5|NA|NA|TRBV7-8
CASSLFSGKRGETQYF
TGTGCCAGCAGTTTGTTTAGCGGAAAACGGGGGGAGACCCAGTACTTC
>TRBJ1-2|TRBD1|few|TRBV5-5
CASSHGQGDYGYTF
TGTGCCAGCAGCCACGGACAGGGGGACTATGGCTACACCTTC
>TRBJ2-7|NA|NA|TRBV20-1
CSASFYDEQYF
TGCAGTGCTAGTTTCTATGACGAGCAGTACTTC
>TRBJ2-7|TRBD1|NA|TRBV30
CAWRRGQGAREQYF
TGTGCCTGGAGAAGGGGACAGGGGGCGAGAGAGCAGTACTTC
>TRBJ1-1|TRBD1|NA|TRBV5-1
CASSTQGLGAEAFF
TGCGCCAGCAGCACACAGGGGCTCGGGGCTGAAGCTTTCTTT
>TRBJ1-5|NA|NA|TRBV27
CASSSDQPQHF
TGTGCCAGCAGTTCTGATCAGCCCCAGCATTTT
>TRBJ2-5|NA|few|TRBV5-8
CASSWGQSGETQYF
TGTGCCAGCAGCTGGGGACAATCAGGAGAGACCCAGTACTTC
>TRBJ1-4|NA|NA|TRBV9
CASSTPGVSEKLFF
TGTGCCAGCAGCACACCCGGGGTTTCTGAAAAACTGTTTTTT
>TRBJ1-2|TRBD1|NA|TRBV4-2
CASSQDRRWDSNYGYTF
TGTGCCAGCAGCCAAGATAGGAGGTGGGACAGCAACTATGGCTACACCTTC
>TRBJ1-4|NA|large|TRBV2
CASRVVTNEKLFF
TGTGCCAGCAGGGTTGTAACTAATGAAAAACTGTTTTTT
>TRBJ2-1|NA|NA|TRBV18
CASSRSSGNEQFF
TGTGCCAGCTCACGCTCTAGTGGCAATGAGCAGTTCTTC
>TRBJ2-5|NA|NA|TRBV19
CAVRGGETQYF
TGTGCCGTCCGGGGCGGGGAGACCCAGTACTTC
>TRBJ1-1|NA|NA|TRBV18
CASSPSKNTEAFF
TGTGCCAGCTCACCATCAAAGAACACTGAAGCTTTCTTT
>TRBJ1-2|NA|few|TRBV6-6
CASIQGGYGYTF
TGTGCCAGCATTCAGGGAGGGTATGGCTACACCTTC
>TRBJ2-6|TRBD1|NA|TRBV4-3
CASSAQTGSGANVLTF
TGCGCCAGCAGCGCACAGACAGGGTCCGGGGCCAACGTCCTGACTTTC
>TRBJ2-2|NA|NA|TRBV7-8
CASSPILGTSRNTGELFF
TGTGCCAGCAGCCCCATCCTGGGGACATCGAGGAACACCGGGGAGCTGTTTTTT
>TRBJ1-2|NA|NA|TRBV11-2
CAWGENYGYTF
TGTGCCTGGGGGGAGAATTATGGCTACACCTTC
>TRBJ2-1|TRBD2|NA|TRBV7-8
CASSTTSGPYNEQFF
TGTGCCAGCAGCACGACTAGCGGACCATACAATGAGCAGTTCTTC
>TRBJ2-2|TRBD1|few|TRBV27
CASRQGRNTGELFF
TGTGCCAGCAGACAGGGGAGGAACACCGGGGAGCTGTTTTTT
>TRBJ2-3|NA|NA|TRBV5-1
CASSLDGGSSTDTQYF
TGCGCCAGCAGCTTGGATGGCGGTTCTAGCACAGATACGCAGTATTTT
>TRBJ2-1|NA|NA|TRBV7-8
CASSFGTQYNEQFF
TGTGCCAGCAGCTTCGGGACTCAATACAATGAGCAGTTCTTC
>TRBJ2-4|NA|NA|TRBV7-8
CASSQFPAEGAKNIQYF
TGTGCCAGCAGCCAGTTTCCCGCGGAGGGGGCCAAAAACATTCAGTACTTC
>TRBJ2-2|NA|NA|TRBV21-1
CASSSDRVRVVSGELFF
TGTGCCAGCAGCAGCGACAGGGTGCGGGTCGTGAGCGGGGAGCTGTTTTTT
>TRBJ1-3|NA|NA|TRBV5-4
CASSSDRYSGNTIYF
TGTGCCAGCAGCTCTGACCGCTACTCTGGAAACACCATATATTTT